This TCR beta chain was observed in a study of blood T cells in healthy people across ages. The CDR3 extends over 17 amino acids. Losses at the gene ends were 3 bases for V and 5 bases for J; bases not matched to a gene: 15. Germline CDR1 is LGHDT and CDR2 is YNNKEL (reference sequence). Every donor contributed about 10 milliliters of peripheral blood by blood draw. Then a second PCR, running about 6 to 11 cycles, was carried out with a sample-barcoded 5' primer and a J-beta primer mix. All cDNA molecules were each tagged by a template-switch adaptor with 12 random nucleotides. TCRdb itself ran the 5' RACE reads through MiXCR, one entry per CDR3 protein. The table includes 650,000 to 700,000 distinct CDR3 sequences, around 32% detected once. This clonotype was picked up many times.

The clonotype was recovered from a woman aged 80 or over in good health. The sequencing input was blood. The chain carries TRBV3-1 and TRBJ2-7; the match to TRBD1 covers 8 bases. Here the CDR3 reads CASSHESRTGRRNEQYF. The CDR3 DNA is TGTGCCAGCAGCCACGAATCCCGGACAGGGCGGCGGAACGAGCAGTACTTC.